This T cell receptor (beta chain) was observed in a study of CD8 T cells in Susac syndrome (dated by TCRdb to about 2019). Some background on the complete study: Repertoire sequencing was used to test whether CD8+ T cell activation and differentiation in Susac syndrome was antigen driven.

The CDR3 numbers 14 residues from cysteine through phenylalanine. Left in the record is the CDR3 DNA by itself, 42 bases read in frame from the first base. The trim is 4 bases for V and 9 bases for J, with a gap of 16 bases between the germline ends. Per the germline V gene (reference sequence), LNHDA is the CDR1 and SQIVND is the CDR2. High-throughput TCR beta sequencing profiled peripheral blood CD8+ and CD4+ T cells from healthy donors, Susac syndrome patients and multiple sclerosis patients. Healthy donors were included as age- and sex-matched controls. Bulk CD8+ and CD4+ T cells were purified magnetically by negative isolation, whereas CD8+ TEMRA cells were enriched by FACS. Blood was collected in EDTA tubes and processed within 24 hours, with PBMCs isolated through density gradient centrifugation. PBMCs intended for TCR sequencing were frozen in liquid nitrogen and were later thawed in a 37 degrees C water bath. A purity of at least 90% was achieved for sorted or isolated CD4+, CD8+ and CD8+ TEMRA cells.

Study-level results and caveats: The number of individuals in the TCR sequencing and HLA analysis was recognized as being relatively small.

Worth noting for this clonotype: Its antigen is still unknown. Per-base quality was not reported, and no clone a single base away is much larger than it.

RNA was extracted using the RNeasy kit, and about 0.5 to 1 microgram was reverse transcribed with random hexamers. TCR beta CDR3 regions were amplified with the immunoSEQ multiplex PCR assay covering 54 Vbeta and 13 Jbeta segments. To correct PCR amplification bias, a synthetic template baseline was used for both primer optimization and computational correction. The study's processing was this. Reads were annotated to V, D and J genes per IMGT and analyzed with immunoSEQ Analyzer, keeping only productive sequences. Clonality was calculated as one minus the Shannon entropy normalized by log2 of the number of productive unique sequences. For each patient and control, public and private clones were evaluated within the 100 most prevalent clones. A clone was defined as Susac-specific if it was absent from the healthy and MS cohorts, from 950 to 1,300 published viral clones and from other ImmuneACCESS disease sequences. The public reads were reanalyzed by TCRdb: fastp trimming at Q25, MiXCR alignment, in-frame beta chains only. For every CDR3 protein sequence, its rows merge into one entry that carries the most common genes and DNA. The V and J calls and clone size are TCRdb's, not the authors'. For this sample there are about 120,000 distinct CDR3 sequences; about nine tenths appear just once. The top ten constitute over 0.12% of the sample.

The sequence was collected from a human donor in good health. Sample: CD4+ T cells from PBMCs. Recombination connected TRBV19 to TRBJ2-4; the D segment could be TRBD2, given 5 matching bases. The nucleotides are TGTGCCAGTAGTAGGAGCGGTCCTGGATCCATTCAGTACTTC. This yields the protein CASSRSGPGSIQYF.